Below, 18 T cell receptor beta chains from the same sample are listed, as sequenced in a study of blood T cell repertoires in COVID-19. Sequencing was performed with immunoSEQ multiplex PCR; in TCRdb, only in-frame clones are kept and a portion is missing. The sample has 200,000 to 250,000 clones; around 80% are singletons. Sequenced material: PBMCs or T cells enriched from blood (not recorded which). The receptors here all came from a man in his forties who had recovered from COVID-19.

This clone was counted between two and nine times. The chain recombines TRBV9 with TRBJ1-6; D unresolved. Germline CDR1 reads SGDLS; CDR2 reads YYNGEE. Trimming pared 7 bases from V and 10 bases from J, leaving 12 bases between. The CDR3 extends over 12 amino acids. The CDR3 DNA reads TGTGCCAGCTCCACGATGGAGTCACCCCTCCACTTT. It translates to CASSTMESPLHF. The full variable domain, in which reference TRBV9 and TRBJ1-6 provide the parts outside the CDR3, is DSGVTQTPKHLITATGQRVTLRCSPRSGDLSVYWYQQSLDQGLQFLIQYYNGEERAKGNILERFSAQQFPDLHSELNLSSLELGDSALYFCASSTMESPLHFGNGTRLTVT.

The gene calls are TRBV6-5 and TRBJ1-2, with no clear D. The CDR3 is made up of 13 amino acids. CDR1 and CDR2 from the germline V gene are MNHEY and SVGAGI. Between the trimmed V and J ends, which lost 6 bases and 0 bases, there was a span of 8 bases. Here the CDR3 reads CASRSDSNYGYTF. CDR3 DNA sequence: TGTGCCAGCAGGTCAGACTCTAACTATGGCTACACCTTC.

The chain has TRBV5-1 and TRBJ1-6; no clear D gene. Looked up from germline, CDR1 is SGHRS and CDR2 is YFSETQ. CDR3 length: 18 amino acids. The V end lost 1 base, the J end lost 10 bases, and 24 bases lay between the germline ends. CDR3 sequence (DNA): TGCGCCAGCAGCTTGAACTTCGGGAATCAGGTCCTAGGGTCACCCCTCCACTTT. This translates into CASSLNFGNQVLGSPLHF.

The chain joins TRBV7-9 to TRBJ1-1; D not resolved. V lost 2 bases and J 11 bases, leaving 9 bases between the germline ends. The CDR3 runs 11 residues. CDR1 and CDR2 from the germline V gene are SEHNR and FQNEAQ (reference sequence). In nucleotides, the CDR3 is TGTGCCAGCAGCTTAAACCAACGGGCTTTCTTT. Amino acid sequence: CASSLNQRAFF.

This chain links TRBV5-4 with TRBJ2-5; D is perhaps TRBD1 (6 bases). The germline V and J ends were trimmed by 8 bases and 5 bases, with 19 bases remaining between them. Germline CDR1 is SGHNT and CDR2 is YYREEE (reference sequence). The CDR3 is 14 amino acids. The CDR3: CASRENYRVETQYF. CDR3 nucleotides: TGTGCCAGTAGAGAAAATTACAGGGTGGAGACCCAGTACTTC.

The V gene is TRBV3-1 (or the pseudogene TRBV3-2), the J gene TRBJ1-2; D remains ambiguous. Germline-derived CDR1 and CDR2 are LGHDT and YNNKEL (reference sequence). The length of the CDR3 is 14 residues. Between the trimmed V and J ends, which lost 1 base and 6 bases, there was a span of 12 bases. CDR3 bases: TGTGCCAGCAGCCAAGGTGACATCGTTGATGGCTACACCTTC. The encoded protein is CASSQGDIVDGYTF.

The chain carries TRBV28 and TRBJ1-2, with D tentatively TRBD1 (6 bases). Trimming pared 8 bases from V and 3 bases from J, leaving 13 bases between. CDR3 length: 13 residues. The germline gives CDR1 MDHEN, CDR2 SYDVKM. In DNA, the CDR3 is TGTGCCAGCGGGGGGGCCCTTTACTATGGCTACACCTTC. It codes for CASGGALYYGYTF.

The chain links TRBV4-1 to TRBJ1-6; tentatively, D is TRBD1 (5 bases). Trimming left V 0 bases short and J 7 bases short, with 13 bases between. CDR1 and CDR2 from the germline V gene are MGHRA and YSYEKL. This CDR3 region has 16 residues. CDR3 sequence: CASSQDQRAGNSPLHF. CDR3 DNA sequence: TGCGCCAGCAGCCAAGATCAACGTGCAGGGAATTCACCCCTCCACTTT.

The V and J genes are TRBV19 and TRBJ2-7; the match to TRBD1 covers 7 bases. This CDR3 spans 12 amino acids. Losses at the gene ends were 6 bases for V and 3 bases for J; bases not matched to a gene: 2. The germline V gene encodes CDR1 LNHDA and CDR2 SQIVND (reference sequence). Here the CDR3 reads CASRDRFYEQYF. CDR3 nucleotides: TGTGCCAGTAGGGACAGGTTCTACGAGCAGTACTTC.

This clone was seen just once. This CDR3 reads CASEGQGRDEQYF. DNA for the CDR3: TGTGCCAGCGAGGGACAGGGGAGAGACGAGCAGTACTTC. The J gene is TRBJ2-7, the V gene TRBV3-1 (or the pseudogene TRBV3-2); TRBD1 matches at 10 bases. V gave up 8 bases and J gave up 5 bases; unmatched junction bases: 6. This CDR3 has 13 residues. Germline V CDR1 and CDR2: LGHDT, YNNKEL (reference sequence).

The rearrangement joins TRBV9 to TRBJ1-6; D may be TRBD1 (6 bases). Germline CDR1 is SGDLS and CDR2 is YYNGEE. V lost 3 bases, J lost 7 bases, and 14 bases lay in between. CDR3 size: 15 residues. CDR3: CASSAPPDRNSPLHF. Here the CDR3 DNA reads TGTGCCAGCAGCGCCCCCCCGGACAGAAATTCACCCCTCCACTTT.

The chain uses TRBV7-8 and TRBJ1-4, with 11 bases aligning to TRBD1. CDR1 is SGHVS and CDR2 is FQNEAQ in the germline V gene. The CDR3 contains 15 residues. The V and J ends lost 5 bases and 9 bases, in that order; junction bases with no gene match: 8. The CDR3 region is CASSPRRDRGKKLFF. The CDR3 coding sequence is TGTGCCAGCAGCCCACGCCGGGACAGGGGGAAAAAACTGTTTTTT.

Here the CDR3 reads CASGNTDEQYF. In nucleotides, the CDR3 is TGTGCCAGCGGAAATACAGACGAGCAGTACTTC. The chain has TRBV12-3 or TRBV12-4 and TRBJ2-7; D remains ambiguous. This CDR3 is built from 11 residues. V was pared by 8 bases and J by 5 bases, with 10 bases between.

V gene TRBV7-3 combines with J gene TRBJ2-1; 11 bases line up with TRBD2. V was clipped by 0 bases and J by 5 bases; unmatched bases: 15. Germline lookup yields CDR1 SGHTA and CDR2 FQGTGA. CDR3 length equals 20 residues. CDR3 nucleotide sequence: TGTGCCAGCAGCTTAACGAGTCAGGGGAAAGGACTAGCGGGTCACAATGAGCAGTTCTTC. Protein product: CASSLTSQGKGLAGHNEQFF.

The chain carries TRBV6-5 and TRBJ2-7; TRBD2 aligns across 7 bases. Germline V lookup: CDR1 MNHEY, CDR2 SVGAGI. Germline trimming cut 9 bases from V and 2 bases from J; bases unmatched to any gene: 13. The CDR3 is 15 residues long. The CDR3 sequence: CASRIWASGTYEQYF. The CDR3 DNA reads TGTGCCAGTCGAATTTGGGCTAGCGGAACCTACGAGCAGTACTTC.

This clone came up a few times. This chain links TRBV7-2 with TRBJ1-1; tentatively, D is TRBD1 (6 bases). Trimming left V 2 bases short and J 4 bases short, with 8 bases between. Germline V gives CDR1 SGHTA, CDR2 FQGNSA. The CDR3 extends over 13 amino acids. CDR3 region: CASSLIGGTEAFF. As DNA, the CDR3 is TGTGCCAGCAGCTTAATAGGGGGCACTGAAGCTTTCTTT.

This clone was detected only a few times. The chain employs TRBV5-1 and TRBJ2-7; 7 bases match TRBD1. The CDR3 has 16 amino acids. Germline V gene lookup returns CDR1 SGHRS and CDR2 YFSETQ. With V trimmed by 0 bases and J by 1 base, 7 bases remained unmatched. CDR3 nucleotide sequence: TGCGCCAGCAGCTTGGGTTGGGGGACAGCTTCCTACGAGCAGTACTTC. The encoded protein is CASSLGWGTASYEQYF.

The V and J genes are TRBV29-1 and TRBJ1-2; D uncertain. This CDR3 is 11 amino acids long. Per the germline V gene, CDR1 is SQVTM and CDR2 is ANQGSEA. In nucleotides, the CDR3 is TGCAGTGCTACGCGGGCTTATGGCTACACCTTC. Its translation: CSATRAYGYTF.